These 25 T cell receptor beta chains were sequenced from one sample in a study of T cells in Graves' hyperthyroidism and ophthalmopathy. Regions amplified from RNA transcripts were the TCR beta CDR3 regions. The study used the HTBI primer set for a first-round RT-PCR of the TCR CDR3. TCRdb recomputed calls from the multiplex PCR reads with MiXCR, one row per CDR3 protein. The table shows some 440,000 distinct CDR3 sequences, with around a sixth occurring only once. The sample comprised blood. These receptors were collected from a woman aged 18-29 years with Graves' hyperthyroidism.

This clonotype was counted many times. The chain is built from TRBV12-3 or TRBV12-4 and TRBJ1-5; D remains unclear. This CDR3 is built from 13 residues. The ends were cut back, 3 bases at V and 6 bases at J, with 9 bases in the middle. CDR3 DNA sequence: TGTGCCAGCAGTTTTAAGGGTCCTCAGCCCCAGCATTTT. It translates to CASSFKGPQPQHF.

This rearrangement joins TRBV3-1 to TRBJ2-7, with 8 nucleotides matching TRBD2. The J call could be wrong; TRBJ2-1 is a better fit for the DNA end. Germline V gene sequence: CDR1 LGHDT, CDR2 YNNKEL (reference sequence). This CDR3 is built from 14 residues. In nucleotides, the CDR3 is TGTGCCAGCAGCCAGACTAGCGATTCCTACGAGCAGTTCTTC. This encodes CASSQTSDSYEQFF.

This clonotype was seen many times. The chain uses TRBV7-2 and TRBJ2-7; 8 bases line up with TRBD2. The trim removed 1 base at V and 2 bases at J, leaving 7 bases unmatched. The CDR3 has 16 amino acids. Germline lookup yields CDR1 SGHTA and CDR2 FQGNSA. CDR3 nucleotide sequence: TGTGCCAGCAGCTTAGTAACGGGACTAGGGCCCTACGAGCAGTACTTC. It specifies CASSLVTGLGPYEQYF.

V usage is TRBV7-9 and J usage is TRBJ1-2; D not resolved. This CDR3 has 16 residues. The ends were cut back, 2 bases at V and 2 bases at J, with 15 bases in the middle. The V gene's germline CDR1 is SEHNR and CDR2 FQNEAQ (reference sequence). The CDR3 here is CASSLMPARLNYGYTF. For the CDR3, the DNA is TGTGCCAGCAGCTTAATGCCGGCTCGATTGAACTATGGCTACACCTTC.

The table lists this clonotype with many counts. V usage is TRBV20-1 and J usage is TRBJ2-1; 14 nucleotides line up with TRBD2. The V segment lost 1 base and the J segment 0 bases; nucleotides outside the gene matches: 5. Germline CDR1 and CDR2: DFQATT and SNEGSKA (reference sequence). The CDR3 has 18 amino acids. The chain's CDR3 is CSARVLGTSGSSYNEQFF. The CDR3 coding sequence is TGCAGTGCTAGAGTCCTCGGGACTAGCGGGAGCTCCTACAATGAGCAGTTCTTC.

This clonotype was seen ten or more times. The rearrangement uses TRBV20-1 and TRBJ1-2; no clear D gene. CDR1 and CDR2 from the germline V gene are DFQATT and SNEGSKA (reference sequence). CDR3 length equals 12 residues. Trimming took off 1 base at V and 7 bases at J, with 10 bases between the two ends. The CDR3 region has the DNA TGCAGTGCTAGAGTGTCGGGTGCTGGCTACACCTTC. It is translated as CSARVSGAGYTF.

This chain links TRBV6-2 or TRBV6-3 with TRBJ1-4, with unresolved D. The CDR3 has 13 residues. Germline V gives CDR1 MNHEY, CDR2 SVGEGT. V lost 2 bases and J 7 bases, leaving 8 bases between the germline ends. CDR3 sequence reads: CASSYGGSEKLFF. The CDR3 nucleotides are TGTGCCAGCAGTTACGGCGGTAGTGAAAAACTGTTTTTT.

This clonotype was seen more than once but under ten times. The V call is TRBV9, the J call TRBJ1-4, with TRBD1 matching over 8 bases. Germline V lookup: CDR1 SGDLS, CDR2 YYNGEE. Trimming cost V 4 bases and J 8 bases; bases outside gene matches: 10. The CDR3 spans 15 residues. The CDR3 bases are TGTGCCAGCAGCTTATCCGGGACAGGACGGGAAAAACTGTTTTTT. Its translation: CASSLSGTGREKLFF.

The chain recombines TRBV7-9 with TRBJ1-1, with D tentatively TRBD1 (6 bases). The CDR3 runs 18 residues. Germline CDR1 SEHNR, CDR2 FQNEAQ (reference sequence). V was clipped by 2 bases and J by 2 bases, with 21 bases between them. In DNA, the CDR3 is TGTGCCAGCAGCTTATACAGGGTCTGGGGGGGGGGAAACACTGAAGCTTTCTTT. As protein: CASSLYRVWGGGNTEAFF.

The chain has TRBV7-9 and TRBJ1-2; 7 positions agree with TRBD1. Germline-derived CDR1 and CDR2 are SEHNR and FQNEAQ (reference sequence). The CDR3 is 14 residues long. With V trimmed by 6 bases and J by 8 bases, 12 bases remained unmatched. This CDR3 is CASRGPTGPGGYTF. The CDR3 DNA sequence: TGTGCCAGCAGAGGACCGACAGGGCCAGGGGGCTACACCTTC. The full variable domain, in which reference TRBV7-9 and TRBJ1-2 provide the parts outside the CDR3, is DTGVSQNPRHKITKRGQNVTFRCDPISEHNRLYWYRQTLGQGPEFLTYFQNEAQLEKSRLLSDRFSAERPKGSFSTLEIQRTEQGDSAMYLCASRGPTGPGGYTFGSGTRLTVV.

This clonotype was observed many times. V and J are TRBV7-8 and TRBJ1-1, with a weak D call TRBD1 (5 bases). The germline V gene encodes CDR1 SGHVS and CDR2 FQNEAQ. Trimming stripped 6 bases from V and 5 bases from J, with 13 bases between. The length of the CDR3 is 13 residues. The CDR3, as DNA: TGTGCCAGCAGTTTGGGGGGTTTTACTGAAGCTTTCTTT. This translates into CASSLGGFTEAFF.

This clonotype was counted between two and nine times. The chain recombines TRBV20-1 with TRBJ2-2; D is uncertain. This CDR3 contains 14 residues. Deletions cut 3 bases from V and 7 bases from J, with 15 bases between. Per the germline V gene, CDR1 is DFQATT and CDR2 is SNEGSKA (reference sequence). The CDR3 DNA follows: TGCAGTGCTAGGGGCGGCATTCCTGGCGGGGAGCTGTTTTTT. Translation gives CSARGGIPGGELFF.

This clonotype was seen repeatedly, ten times or more. The rearrangement links TRBV3-1 to TRBJ2-5, with D unclear. CDR1 is LGHDT, CDR2 YNNKEL, per germline (reference sequence). Trimming cost V 10 bases and J 2 bases, with 20 bases left between them. The CDR3 extends over 15 amino acids. CDR3 DNA sequence: TGTGCCACCAGGACCGATTCGTTTCGTCAAGAGACCCAGTACTTC. This translates into CATRTDSFRQETQYF.

The table lists this clonotype with many counts. This chain links TRBV2 with TRBJ2-1; 7 nucleotides align to TRBD1. Germline CDR1 is SNHLY and CDR2 is FYNNEI. CDR3 length: 16 amino acids. Trimming took 6 bases from V and 1 from J; bases not matched to a gene: 9. CDR3 bases: TGTGCCAGCAGGAGGATTCGACAGGGTTCCTACAATGAGCAGTTCTTC. Encoded protein: CASRRIRQGSYNEQFF.

At least ten counts were recorded for this clonotype. The CDR3 DNA follows: TGTGCCAGCGCACAGGGTGCATACGAGCAGTACTTC. This gives the protein CASAQGAYEQYF. The genes are TRBV6-2 or TRBV6-3 and TRBJ2-7; possible D gene TRBD1, 6 bases. V was pared by 8 bases and J by 4 bases, with 12 bases between. This CDR3 has 12 amino acids. CDR1 and CDR2 (germline): MNHEY, SVGEGT.

This clonotype was counted many times. CDR3 region: CSARGRGVSGGAYEQYF. The CDR3 bases are TGCAGTGCTAGGGGGCGCGGGGTTAGCGGGGGGGCCTACGAGCAGTACTTC. The chain couples TRBV20-1 to TRBJ2-7; TRBD2 agrees at 11 bases. Germline values: CDR1 DFQATT, CDR2 SNEGSKA (reference sequence). The CDR3 is 17 amino acids. With V trimmed by 3 bases and J by 2 bases, 12 bases remained unmatched.

There are many counts of this clonotype. V and J are TRBV11-2 and TRBJ2-3; 8 nucleotides match TRBD2. CDR3 length: 20 residues. Germline CDR1 is SGHAT and CDR2 is FQNNGV. V lost 1 base, J lost 0 bases, and 15 bases stayed unmatched. The CDR3: CASSLGLAGTISPSTDTQYF. CDR3 sequence (DNA): TGTGCCAGCAGCTTAGGATTAGCGGGAACAATAAGCCCTAGCACAGATACGCAGTATTTT.

The rearrangement uses TRBV19 and TRBJ2-1, with unresolved D. The CDR3 runs 15 residues. Per germline, CDR1 LNHDA and CDR2 SQIVND (reference sequence). V was trimmed by 10 bases and J by 0 bases, leaving 16 bases between them. Written as DNA, the CDR3 is TGTGCCAACCTGAGTCGCAACGGCTCCTACAATGAGCAGTTCTTC. Encoded protein: CANLSRNGSYNEQFF.

The chain combines TRBV9 with TRBJ2-2; D might be TRBD2 (6 bases). Germline-derived CDR1 and CDR2 are SGDLS and YYNGEE. The CDR3 covers 18 residues. V dropped 1 base and J dropped 0 bases, with 16 bases sitting between them. CDR3 region: CASSVPGGKTTNTGELFF. The CDR3 DNA reads as TGTGCCAGCAGCGTACCAGGCGGGAAGACAACGAACACCGGGGAGCTGTTTTTT.

The CDR3 sequence is CSVVRDRVNEQFF. Here the CDR3 DNA reads TGCAGCGTTGTGCGAGACAGGGTAAATGAGCAGTTCTTC. The rearrangement links TRBV29-1 to TRBJ2-1; 7 nucleotides match TRBD1. The V gene end was trimmed by 4 bases and the J gene end by 7 bases; junction bases not matched to a gene: 7. The CDR3 contains 13 residues. Germline V gene sequence: CDR1 SQVTM, CDR2 ANQGSEA.

In this sample, this clonotype turned up a few times. The chain is built from TRBV24-1 and TRBJ2-1; D possibly corresponds to TRBD2 (6 bases). The CDR3 is 16 residues long. CDR1 and CDR2 from the germline V gene are KGHDR and SFDVKD. V lost 4 bases, J lost 3 bases, and 15 bases lay in between. CDR3 bases: TGTGCCACCAGTGAAGCTAGCGCCCAGGGCTACAATGAGCAGTTCTTC. It codes for CATSEASAQGYNEQFF.

This clonotype was seen a few times. The chain couples TRBV10-1 to TRBJ2-7; D is possibly TRBD1 (5 bases). This CDR3 comprises 15 residues. The V gene lost 0 bases and the J gene lost 2 bases, with 11 bases spanning the gap. Germline CDR1 is WNHNN and CDR2 is SYGVQD (reference sequence). Here the CDR3 reads CASSESTWGTYEQYF. CDR3 DNA sequence: TGCGCCAGCAGTGAGTCGACGTGGGGCACCTACGAGCAGTACTTC.

This chain links TRBV19 with TRBJ1-2; D gene ambiguous. The V gene lost 6 bases and the J gene lost 9 bases, with 23 bases spanning the gap. CDR1 is LNHDA, CDR2 SQIVND, per germline (reference sequence). This CDR3 is built from 15 residues. The CDR3 spells CASSGWERFDLSYTF. The CDR3 DNA reads TGTGCCAGTAGCGGCTGGGAGAGGTTCGATCTGAGCTACACCTTC.

This clonotype was picked up a small number of times. V gene TRBV28 combines with J gene TRBJ2-1; 10 bases line up with TRBD2. V was clipped by 5 bases and J by 9 bases; unmatched bases: 13. The germline CDR1 and CDR2 sequences are MDHEN and SYDVKM. CDR3 length: 16 amino acids. CDR3 residues: CASSPLAGGHLLEQFF. CDR3 DNA: TGTGCCAGCAGTCCATTAGCGGGAGGACACCTACTTGAGCAGTTCTTC.

This clonotype has only a few counts. The chain employs TRBV9 and TRBJ2-1; no reliable D call. V dropped 4 bases and J dropped 4 bases, with 21 bases sitting between them. CDR1 is SGDLS, CDR2 YYNGEE, per germline. This CDR3 has 17 amino acids. CDR3 sequence (DNA): TGTGCCAGCAGCCTTGGAGTGGCCGAGAGAGGTTACAATGAGCAGTTCTTC. It codes for CASSLGVAERGYNEQFF.